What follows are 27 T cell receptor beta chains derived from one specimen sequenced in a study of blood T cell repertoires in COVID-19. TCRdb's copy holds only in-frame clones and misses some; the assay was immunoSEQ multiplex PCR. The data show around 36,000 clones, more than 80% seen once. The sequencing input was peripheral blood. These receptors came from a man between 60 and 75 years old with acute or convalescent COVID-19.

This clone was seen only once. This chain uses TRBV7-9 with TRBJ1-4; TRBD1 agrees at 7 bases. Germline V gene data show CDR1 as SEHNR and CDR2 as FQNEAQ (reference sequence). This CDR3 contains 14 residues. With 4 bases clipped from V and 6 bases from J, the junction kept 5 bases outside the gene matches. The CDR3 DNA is TGTGCCAGCAGCTCGACAGGGACGGATGAAAAACTGTTTTTT. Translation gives CASSSTGTDEKLFF.

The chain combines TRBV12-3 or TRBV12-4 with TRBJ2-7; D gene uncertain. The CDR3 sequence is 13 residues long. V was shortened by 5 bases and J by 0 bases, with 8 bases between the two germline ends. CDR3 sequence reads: CASSRDTSYEQYF. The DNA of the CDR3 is TGTGCCAGCAGTCGTGACACCTCCTACGAGCAGTACTTC.

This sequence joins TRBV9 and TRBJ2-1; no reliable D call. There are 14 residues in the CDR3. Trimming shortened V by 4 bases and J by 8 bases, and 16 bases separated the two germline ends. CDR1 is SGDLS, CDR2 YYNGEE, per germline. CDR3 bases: TGTGCCAGCAGCCGTGGCCACCCCACCGATGAGCAGTTCTTC. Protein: CASSRGHPTDEQFF.

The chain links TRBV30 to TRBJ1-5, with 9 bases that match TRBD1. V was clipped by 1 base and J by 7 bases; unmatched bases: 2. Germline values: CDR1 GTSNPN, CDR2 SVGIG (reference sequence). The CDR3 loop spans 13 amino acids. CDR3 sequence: CAWSGQGGQPQHF. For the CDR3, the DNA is TGTGCCTGGAGTGGACAGGGGGGCCAGCCCCAGCATTTT.

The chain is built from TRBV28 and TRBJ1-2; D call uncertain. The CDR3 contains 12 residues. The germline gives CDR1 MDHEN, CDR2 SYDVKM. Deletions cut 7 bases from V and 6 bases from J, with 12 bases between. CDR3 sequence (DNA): TGTGCCAGCAACCAGTACGGGGATGGCTACACCTTC. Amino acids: CASNQYGDGYTF.

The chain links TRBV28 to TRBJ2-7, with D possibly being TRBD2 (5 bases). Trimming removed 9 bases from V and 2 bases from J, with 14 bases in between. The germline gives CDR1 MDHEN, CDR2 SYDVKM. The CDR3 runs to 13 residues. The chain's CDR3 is CASFGRAPYEQYF. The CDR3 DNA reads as TGTGCCAGTTTTGGGCGGGCCCCCTACGAGCAGTACTTC.

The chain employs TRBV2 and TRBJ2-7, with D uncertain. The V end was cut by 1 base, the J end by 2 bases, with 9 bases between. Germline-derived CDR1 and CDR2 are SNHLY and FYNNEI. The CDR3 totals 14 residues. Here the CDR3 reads CASSEGPIAYEQYF. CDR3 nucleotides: TGTGCCAGCAGTGAAGGGCCAATTGCCTACGAGCAGTACTTC. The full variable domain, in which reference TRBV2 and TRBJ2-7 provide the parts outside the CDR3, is EPEVTQTPSHQVTQMGQEVILRCVPISNHLYFYWYRQILGQKVEFLVSFYNNEISEKSEIFDDQFSVERPDGSNFTLKIRSTKLEDSAMYFCASSEGPIAYEQYFGPGTRLTVT.

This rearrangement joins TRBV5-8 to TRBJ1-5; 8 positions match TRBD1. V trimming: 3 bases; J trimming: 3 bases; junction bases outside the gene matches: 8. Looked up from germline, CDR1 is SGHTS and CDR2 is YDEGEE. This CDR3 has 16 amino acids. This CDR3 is CASSSTDRVNNQPQHF. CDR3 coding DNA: TGTGCCAGCAGCTCGACGGACAGGGTCAACAATCAGCCCCAGCATTTT.

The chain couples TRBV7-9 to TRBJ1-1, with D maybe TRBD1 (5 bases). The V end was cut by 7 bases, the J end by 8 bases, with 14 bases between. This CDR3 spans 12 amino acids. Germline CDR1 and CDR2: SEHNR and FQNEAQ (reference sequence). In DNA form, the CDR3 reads TGTGCCAGCAAGGACCCCGGGGGGGAAGCTTTCTTT. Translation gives CASKDPGGEAFF.

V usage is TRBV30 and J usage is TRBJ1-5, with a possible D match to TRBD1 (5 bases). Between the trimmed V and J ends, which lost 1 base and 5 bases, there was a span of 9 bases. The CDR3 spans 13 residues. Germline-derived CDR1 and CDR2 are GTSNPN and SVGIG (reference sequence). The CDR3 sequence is CAWSEGADQPQHF. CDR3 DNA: TGTGCCTGGAGTGAAGGGGCGGATCAGCCCCAGCATTTT.

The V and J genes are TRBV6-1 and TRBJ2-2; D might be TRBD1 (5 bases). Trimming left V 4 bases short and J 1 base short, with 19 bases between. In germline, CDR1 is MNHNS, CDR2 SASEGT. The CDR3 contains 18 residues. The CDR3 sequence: CASSVLAGQGKNTGELFF. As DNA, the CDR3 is TGTGCCAGCAGTGTCCTTGCTGGGCAGGGCAAGAACACCGGGGAGCTGTTTTTT.

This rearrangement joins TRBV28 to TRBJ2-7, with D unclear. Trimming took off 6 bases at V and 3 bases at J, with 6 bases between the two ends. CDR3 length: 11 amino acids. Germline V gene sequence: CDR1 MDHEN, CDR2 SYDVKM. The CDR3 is CASRSGYEQYF. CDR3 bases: TGTGCCAGCAGATCCGGCTACGAGCAGTACTTC.

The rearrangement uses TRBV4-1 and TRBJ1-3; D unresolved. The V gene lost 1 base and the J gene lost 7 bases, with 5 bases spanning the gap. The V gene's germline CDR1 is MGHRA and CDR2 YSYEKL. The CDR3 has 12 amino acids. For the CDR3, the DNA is TGCGCCAGCAGCCAAGTCGGGAACACCATATATTTT. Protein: CASSQVGNTIYF.

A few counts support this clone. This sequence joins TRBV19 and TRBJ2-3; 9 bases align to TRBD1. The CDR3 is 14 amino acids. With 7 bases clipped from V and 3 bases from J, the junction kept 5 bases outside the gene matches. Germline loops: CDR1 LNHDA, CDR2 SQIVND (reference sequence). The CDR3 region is CASTTGQGTDTQYF. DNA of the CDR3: TGTGCCAGTACCACGGGACAGGGAACAGATACGCAGTATTTT.

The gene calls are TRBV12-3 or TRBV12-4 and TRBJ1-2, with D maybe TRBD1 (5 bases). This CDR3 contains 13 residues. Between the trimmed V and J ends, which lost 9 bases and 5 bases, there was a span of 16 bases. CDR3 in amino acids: CASGGGKIYGYTF. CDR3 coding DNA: TGTGCCAGTGGGGGAGGGAAGATTTATGGCTACACCTTC.

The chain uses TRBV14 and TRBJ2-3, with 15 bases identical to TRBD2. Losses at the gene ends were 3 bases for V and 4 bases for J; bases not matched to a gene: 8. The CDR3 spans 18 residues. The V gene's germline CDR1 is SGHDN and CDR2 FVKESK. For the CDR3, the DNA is TGTGCCAGCAGCCAGGGACTAGCGGGAGGATTCCCGCCAGATACGCAGTATTTT. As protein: CASSQGLAGGFPPDTQYF.

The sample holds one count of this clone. The CDR3 bases are TGTGCCAGCTCACCACTTTCGGGAGAGCGTCAGTATTTT. Translating it yields CASSPLSGERQYF. The V and J genes are TRBV18 and TRBJ2-3; TRBD2 is a possible D gene (6 bases). The V end was cut by 1 base, the J end by 12 bases, with 14 bases between. The CDR3 runs to 13 residues. The germline CDR1 and CDR2 sequences are KGHSH and LQKENI.

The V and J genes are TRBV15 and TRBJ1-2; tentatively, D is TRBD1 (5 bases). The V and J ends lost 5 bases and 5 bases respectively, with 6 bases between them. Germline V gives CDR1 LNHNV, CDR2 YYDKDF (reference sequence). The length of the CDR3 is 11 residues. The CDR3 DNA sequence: TGTGCCACCAGCGGGGGGTATGGCTACACCTTC. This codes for CATSGGYGYTF.

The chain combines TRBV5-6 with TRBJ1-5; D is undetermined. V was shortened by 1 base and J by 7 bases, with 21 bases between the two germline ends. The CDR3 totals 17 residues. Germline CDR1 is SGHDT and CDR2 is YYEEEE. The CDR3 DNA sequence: TGTGCCAGCAGCTTGTGGGCCCGGGAAAGATTAGTGCAGCCCCAGCATTTT. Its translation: CASSLWARERLVQPQHF.

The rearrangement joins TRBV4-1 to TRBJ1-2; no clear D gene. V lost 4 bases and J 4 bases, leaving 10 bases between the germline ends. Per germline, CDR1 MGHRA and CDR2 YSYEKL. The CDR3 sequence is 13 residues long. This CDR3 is CASSRGPSYGYTF. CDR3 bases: TGCGCCAGCAGCCGAGGCCCCAGCTATGGCTACACCTTC.

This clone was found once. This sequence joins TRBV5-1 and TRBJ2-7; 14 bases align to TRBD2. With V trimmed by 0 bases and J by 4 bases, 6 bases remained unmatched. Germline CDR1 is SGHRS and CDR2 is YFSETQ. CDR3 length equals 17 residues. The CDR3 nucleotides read TGCGCCAGCAGCTTGGCCGGGACTAGCGGGGGCGGGTACGAGCAGTACTTC. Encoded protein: CASSLAGTSGGGYEQYF.

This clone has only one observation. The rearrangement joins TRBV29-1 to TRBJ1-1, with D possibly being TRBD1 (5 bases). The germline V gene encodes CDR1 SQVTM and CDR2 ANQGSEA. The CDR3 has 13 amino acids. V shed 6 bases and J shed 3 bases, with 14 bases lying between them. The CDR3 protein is CSVETARHTEAFF. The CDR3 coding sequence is TGCAGCGTAGAGACAGCCCGGCACACTGAAGCTTTCTTT.

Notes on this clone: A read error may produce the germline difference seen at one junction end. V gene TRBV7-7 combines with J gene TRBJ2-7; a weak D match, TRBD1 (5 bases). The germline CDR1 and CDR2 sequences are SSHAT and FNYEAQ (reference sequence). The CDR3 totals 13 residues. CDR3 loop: CASSSWQGYEQYF. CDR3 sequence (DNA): TGTGCTAGCAGCTCTTGGCAGGGCTACGAGCAGTACTTC.

DNA of the CDR3: TGTGCCAGCAGCTTCGCAGCGGGAGGGAGAGATACGCAGTATTTT. Protein product: CASSFAAGGRDTQYF. The chain has TRBV7-8 and TRBJ2-3, with TRBD2 matching over 10 bases. Germline loops: CDR1 SGHVS, CDR2 FQNEAQ. The CDR3 extends over 15 amino acids. With 3 bases clipped from V and 5 bases from J, the junction kept 5 bases outside the gene matches.

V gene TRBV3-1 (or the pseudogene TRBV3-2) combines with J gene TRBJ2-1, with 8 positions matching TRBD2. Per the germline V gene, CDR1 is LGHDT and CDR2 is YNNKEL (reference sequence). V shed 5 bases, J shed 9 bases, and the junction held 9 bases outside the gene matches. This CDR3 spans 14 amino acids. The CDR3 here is CASSSAGLGLEQFF. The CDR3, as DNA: TGTGCCAGCAGCTCGGCGGGACTAGGTCTTGAGCAGTTCTTC.

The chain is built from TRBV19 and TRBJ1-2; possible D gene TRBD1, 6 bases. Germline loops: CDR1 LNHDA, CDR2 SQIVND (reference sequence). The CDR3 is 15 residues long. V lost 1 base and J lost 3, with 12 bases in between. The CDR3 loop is CASSIGGGGDYGYTF. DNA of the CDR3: TGTGCCAGTAGTATAGGTGGCGGGGGCGACTATGGCTACACCTTC.

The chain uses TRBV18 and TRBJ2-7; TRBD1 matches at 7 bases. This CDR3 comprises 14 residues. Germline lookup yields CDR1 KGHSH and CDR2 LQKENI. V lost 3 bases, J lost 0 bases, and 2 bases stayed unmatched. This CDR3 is CASSPDRNSYEQYF. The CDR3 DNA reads TGTGCCAGCTCACCGGACAGGAACTCCTACGAGCAGTACTTC.